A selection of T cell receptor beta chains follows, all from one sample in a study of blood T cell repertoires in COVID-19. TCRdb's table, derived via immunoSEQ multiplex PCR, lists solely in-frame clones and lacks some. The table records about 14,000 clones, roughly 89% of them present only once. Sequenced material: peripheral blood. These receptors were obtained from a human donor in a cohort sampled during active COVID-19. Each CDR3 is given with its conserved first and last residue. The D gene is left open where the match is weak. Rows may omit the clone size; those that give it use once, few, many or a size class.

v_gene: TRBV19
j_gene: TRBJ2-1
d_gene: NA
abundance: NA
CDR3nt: TGTGCCAGTAGTATAGGGACTTCCAATGAGCAGTTCTTC
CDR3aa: CASSIGTSNEQFF

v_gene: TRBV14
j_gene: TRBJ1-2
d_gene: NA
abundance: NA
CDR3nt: TGTGCCAGCAGCCAAGCTCAGGGTAACGATGGCTACACCTTC
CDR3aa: CASSQAQGNDGYTF

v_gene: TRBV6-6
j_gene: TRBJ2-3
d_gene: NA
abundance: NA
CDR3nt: TGTGCCAGCAGTCCCTTTCAAACCAGACTTAGCACAGATACGCAGTATTTT
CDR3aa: CASSPFQTRLSTDTQYF

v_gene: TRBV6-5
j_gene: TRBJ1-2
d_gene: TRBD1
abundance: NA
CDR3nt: TGTGCCAGCAGCACCGGACAGGGTGGCTACACCTTC
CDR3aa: CASSTGQGGYTF

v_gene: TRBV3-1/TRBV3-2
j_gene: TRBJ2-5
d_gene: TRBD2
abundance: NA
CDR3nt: TGTGCCAGCAGCCACGGACTAGCGGGAGTTGAGACCCAGTACTTC
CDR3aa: CASSHGLAGVETQYF

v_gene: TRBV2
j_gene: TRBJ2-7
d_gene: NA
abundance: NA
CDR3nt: TGTGCCAGCAGTGAAGACCGGATCGGACTTGGCGAGCAGTACTTC
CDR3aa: CASSEDRIGLGEQYF

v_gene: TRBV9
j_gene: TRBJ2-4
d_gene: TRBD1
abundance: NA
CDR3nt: TGTGCCAGCAGCGTAGATGTACCCAGGGGGCTTGCCAAAAACATTCAGTACTTC
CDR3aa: CASSVDVPRGLAKNIQYF

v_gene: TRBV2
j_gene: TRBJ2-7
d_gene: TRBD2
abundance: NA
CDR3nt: TGTGCCAGCAGTGGATCACTAGCGGACAGCTCCTACGAGCAGTACTTC
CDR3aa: CASSGSLADSSYEQYF

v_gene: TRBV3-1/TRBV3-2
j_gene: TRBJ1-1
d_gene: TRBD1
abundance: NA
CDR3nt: TGTGCCAGCAGCTTTACGACAGGGCGCACTGAAGCTTTCTTT
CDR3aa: CASSFTTGRTEAFF

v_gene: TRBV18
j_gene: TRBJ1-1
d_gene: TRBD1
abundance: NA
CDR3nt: TGTGCCAGCTCACCACAGGGGGCAACTGAAGCTTTCTTT
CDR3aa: CASSPQGATEAFF

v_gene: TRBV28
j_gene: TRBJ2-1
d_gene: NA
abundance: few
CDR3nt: TGTGCCAGCAGTGTCACTAGCTCGAGGTACAATGAGCAGTTCTTC
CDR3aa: CASSVTSSRYNEQFF

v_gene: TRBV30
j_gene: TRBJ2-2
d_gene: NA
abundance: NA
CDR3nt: TGTGCCTGGCGGTTATACACCGGGGAGCTGTTTTTT
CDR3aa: CAWRLYTGELFF

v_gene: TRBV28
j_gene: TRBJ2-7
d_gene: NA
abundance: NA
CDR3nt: TGTGCCAGCAGTTTAAATCCCGTCTCTACCCCCAACTACGAGCAGTACTTC
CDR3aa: CASSLNPVSTPNYEQYF

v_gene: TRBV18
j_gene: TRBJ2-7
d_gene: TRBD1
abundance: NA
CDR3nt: TGTGCCAGCTCACAGGGGGAACGACAGGGGGCGCGGGAGCAGTACTTC
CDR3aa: CASSQGERQGAREQYF

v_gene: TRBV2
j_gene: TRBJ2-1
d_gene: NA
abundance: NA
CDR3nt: TGTGCCAGCAGTGAACGGGGGTCCTACAATGAGCAGTTCTTC
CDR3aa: CASSERGSYNEQFF

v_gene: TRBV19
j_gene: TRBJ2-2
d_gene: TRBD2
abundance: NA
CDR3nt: TGTGCCAGTAGTAAGGCTAGCGGGAGTAACACCGGGGAGCTGTTTTTT
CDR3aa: CASSKASGSNTGELFF

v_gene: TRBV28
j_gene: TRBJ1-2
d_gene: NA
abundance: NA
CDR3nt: TGTGCCAGCAGTTTATTTGCTGGCGAGGATGGCTACACCTTC
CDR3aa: CASSLFAGEDGYTF

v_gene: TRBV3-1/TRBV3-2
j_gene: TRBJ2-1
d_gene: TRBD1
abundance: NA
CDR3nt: TGTGCCAGCAGCCAACTTGGGACAGGGTACTTCGATGAGCAGTTCTTC
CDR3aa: CASSQLGTGYFDEQFF

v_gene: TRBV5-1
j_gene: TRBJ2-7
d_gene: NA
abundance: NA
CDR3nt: TGCGCCAGCAGCTTAACAGCCTACGAGCAGTACTTC
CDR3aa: CASSLTAYEQYF

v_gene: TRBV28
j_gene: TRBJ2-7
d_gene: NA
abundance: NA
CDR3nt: TGTGCCAGCAGTTCCTTGAAGGGGAACGAGCAGTACTTC
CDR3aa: CASSSLKGNEQYF

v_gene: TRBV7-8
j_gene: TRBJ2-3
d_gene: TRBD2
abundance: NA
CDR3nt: TGTGCCAGCAGCCAACTAGCGGGCCTACCAGATACGCAGTATTTT
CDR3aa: CASSQLAGLPDTQYF

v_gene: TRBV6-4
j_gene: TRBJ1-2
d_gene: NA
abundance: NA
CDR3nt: TGTGCCAGCCCGAGGGAAAGGGTCGTTGTGTGGGGCTACACCTTC
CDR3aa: CASPRERVVVWGYTF

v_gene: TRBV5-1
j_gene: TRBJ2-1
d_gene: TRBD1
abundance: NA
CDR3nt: TGCGCCAGCAGCGTGAGGGGGCGGCAAGTAAATGAGCAGTTCTTC
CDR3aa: CASSVRGRQVNEQFF

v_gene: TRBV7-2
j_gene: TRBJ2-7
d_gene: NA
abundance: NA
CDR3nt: TGTGCCAGCAGCTTAAGGGGCGTCTTCGGCGCTACTGACGAGCAGTACTTC
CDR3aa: CASSLRGVFGATDEQYF

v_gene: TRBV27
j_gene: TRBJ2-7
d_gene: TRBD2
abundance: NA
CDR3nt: TGTGCCAGCAGTTATAGGACTAGCGGCCTTTACGAGCAGTACTTC
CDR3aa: CASSYRTSGLYEQYF

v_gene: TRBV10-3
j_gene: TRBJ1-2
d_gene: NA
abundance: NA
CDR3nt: TGTGCCATCAGTGACCAGGTCCGCGATAACTATGGCTACACCTTC
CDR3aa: CAISDQVRDNYGYTF

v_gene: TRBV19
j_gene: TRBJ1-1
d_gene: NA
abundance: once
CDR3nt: TGTGCCAGTAGTATCCCCTCTAGGGGTGGTGAAGCTTTCTTT
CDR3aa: CASSIPSRGGEAFF

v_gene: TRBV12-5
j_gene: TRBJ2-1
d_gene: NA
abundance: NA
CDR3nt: TGTGCTAGTGGACAACAGGGCCTAGTGCAGTTCTTC
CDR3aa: CASGQQGLVQFF

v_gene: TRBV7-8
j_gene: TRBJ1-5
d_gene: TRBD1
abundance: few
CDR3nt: TGTGCCAGCAGCTTAGCGCAGACAGGGGATCAGCCCCAGCATTTT
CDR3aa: CASSLAQTGDQPQHF

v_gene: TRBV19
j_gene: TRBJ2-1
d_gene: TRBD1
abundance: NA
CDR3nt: TGTGCCAGTAGTATAGGCCCCACAGGGGGCGGGGAGCAGTTCTTC
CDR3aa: CASSIGPTGGGEQFF

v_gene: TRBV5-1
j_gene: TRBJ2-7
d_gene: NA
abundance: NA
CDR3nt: TGCGCCAGCAGCTCCCGACAGGCGAGCTCCTACGAGCAGTACTTC
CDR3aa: CASSSRQASSYEQYF

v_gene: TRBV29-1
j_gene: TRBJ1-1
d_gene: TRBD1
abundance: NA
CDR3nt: TGCAGCGGCCTGGGTGCAGGGGGCACTGAAGCTTTCTTT
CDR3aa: CSGLGAGGTEAFF

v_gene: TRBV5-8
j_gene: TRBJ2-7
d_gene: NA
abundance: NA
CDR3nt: TGTGCCAGTACACCTACAGCGAGGGTGGACGAGCAGTACTTC
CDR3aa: CASTPTARVDEQYF

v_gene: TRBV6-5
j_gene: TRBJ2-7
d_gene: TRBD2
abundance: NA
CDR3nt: TGTGCCAGCAGTTGGACTAGCGGGAGCTCCTACGAGCAGTACTTC
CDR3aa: CASSWTSGSSYEQYF

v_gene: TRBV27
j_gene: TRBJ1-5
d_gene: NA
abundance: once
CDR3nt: TGTGCCAGCAGTTCGGGGGGCTGGAATCAGCCCCAGCATTTT
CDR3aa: CASSSGGWNQPQHF

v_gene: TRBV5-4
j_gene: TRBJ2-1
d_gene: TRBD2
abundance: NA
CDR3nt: TGTGCCAGCAGCTTGGGGTCGGCTAGCGGGAGTATACGGCAGTTCTTC
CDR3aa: CASSLGSASGSIRQFF

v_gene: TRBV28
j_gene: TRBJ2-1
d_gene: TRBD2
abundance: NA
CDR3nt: TGTGCCAGCACCGAATCCGGGACTAGCTTCAATGAGCAGTTCTTC
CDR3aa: CASTESGTSFNEQFF

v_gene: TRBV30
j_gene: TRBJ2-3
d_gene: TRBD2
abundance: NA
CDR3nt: TGTGCCTGGAGTGTCCTAGCTAGCGGGAAGTATGATACGCAGTATTTT
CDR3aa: CAWSVLASGKYDTQYF

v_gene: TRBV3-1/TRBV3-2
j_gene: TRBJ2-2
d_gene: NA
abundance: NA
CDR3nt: TGTGCCAGCAGCCCTCTATACCCCGGGGAGCTGTTTTTT
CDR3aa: CASSPLYPGELFF